The TCR beta chain under discussion was sequenced for a study of patients and donors after allogeneic stem cell transplantation. TCRdb processed the RT-PCR reads anew with MiXCR; each CDR3 protein has one entry. Among about 200,000 distinct CDR3 sequences listed, around two fifths were seen once. From germline, CDR1 is DFQATT and CDR2 SNEGSKA (reference sequence). V was pared by 2 bases and J by 10 bases, with 9 bases of the junction left unmatched. The CDR3 consists of 16 residues. This clonotype was counted at least ten times. The TCR was taken from a human donor who was either an allogeneic HSCT recipient or a stem cell or donor lymphocyte infusion donor (not recorded which). It is not recorded whose cells these are; they may come from a transplant donor. The sample comprised blood, either unsorted or a sorted T cell fraction (not recorded which). The gene calls are TRBV20-1 and TRBJ1-6, with TRBD1 identical over 12 bases. This CDR3 is CSARWGQGAFGSPLHF. Written as DNA, the CDR3 is TGCAGTGCTAGATGGGGACAGGGGGCATTCGGCTCACCCCTCCACTTT.